The entry that follows covers one TCR beta chain sequence. Its antigen is unidentified. Trimming left V 7 bases short and J 1 base short, with 6 bases between. This CDR3 is built from 12 residues. The data stem from a study of identical twins. Points from the study as a whole: The study found that models underestimated out-of-frame TCR alpha sharing in monozygotic twins.

TCRdb re-called the 5' RACE reads with MiXCR, one entry per CDR3 protein. The data show just under 550,000 distinct CDR3 sequences, around 15% seen once. These data were also filed under a second study, of yellow fever vaccine responses in identical twins.

This TCR came from a woman aged 18-29 years in good health. The sample was CD4+ T cells sorted from blood. The chain couples TRBV12-3 or TRBV12-4 to TRBJ2-3; tentatively, D is TRBD2 (5 bases). The CDR3 DNA follows: TGTGCCAGCATGCGGGGCACAGATACGCAGTATTTT. It is translated as CASMRGTDTQYF.